This TCR beta chain was observed in a study of molecular identifiers for immune sequencing clone quantification. This clonotype was counted a single time. Preparation of naive CD8 libraries involved roughly 18,000 to 1,100,000 sorted cells and 10%, 30% or 50% RNA. Naive CD8 T cell sorting was performed on the CD8+CD4-CCR7+CD45RA+ phenotype. The CDR3 spans 11 residues. Trimming removed 9 bases from V and 6 bases from J, with 9 bases in between. Germline V gene lookup returns CDR1 MDHEN and CDR2 SYDVKM. Preparation methods for the bulk TCR libraries were those previously described, with listed TCR primers. TCRdb fed the PCR reads into MiXCR, producing one record per CDR3 protein. In the table there are a few hundred thousand distinct CDR3 sequences, around 23% of which are singletons.

This sequence originates from a human donor in good health. Some libraries in this study had Jurkat cell RNA spiked in. Sequencing was carried out using naive CD8+ T cells from blood, with Jurkat cell RNA spiked in. Subset noted: FACS-sorted CD8+CD4-CCR7+CD45RA+ naive T cells. V is TRBV28 and J is TRBJ1-5; weak D call: TRBD1 (5 bases). CDR3: CASAGGQPQHF. In DNA form, the CDR3 reads TGTGCCAGTGCGGGGGGTCAGCCCCAGCATTTT.